Listed below are T cell receptor beta chains from one sample, sequenced in a study of T cells in Graves' hyperthyroidism and ophthalmopathy. TCRdb reanalysed the multiplex PCR reads using MiXCR and keeps one entry per CDR3 protein. Of roughly 240,000 distinct CDR3 sequences listed, almost 25% are singletons. Sequenced material: blood. These receptors were obtained from a woman aged 35 to 49 with Graves' ophthalmopathy. Both conserved end residues are part of each CDR3. A D gene is named only where the DNA matches it firmly. Expanded clones get a size class; other rows say once, few or many, or leave the size out.

V	D	J	size	DNA	CDR3
TRBV28	TRBD1	TRBJ1-2	many	TGTGCCAGCATCCGGACAGGGTGGAGTGATGGCTACACCTTC	CASIRTGWSDGYTF
TRBV30	NA	TRBJ1-5	many	TGTGCCTGGAGTGTATCCGTAAATCAGCCCCAGCATTTT	CAWSVSVNQPQHF
TRBV28	NA	TRBJ1-1	NA	TGTGCCAGCAGTGAGGGGGGGGGCTCTGAAGCTTTCTTT	CASSEGGGSEAFF
TRBV2	TRBD1	TRBJ1-1	many	TGTGCCAGCAGTGGGGAACAGGGGTGGAACACTGAAGCTTTCTTT	CASSGEQGWNTEAFF
TRBV28	NA	TRBJ1-2	NA	TGTGCCAGCGCGCGGGACGCCTCTGGCTACACCTTC	CASARDASGYTF
TRBV11-3	TRBD2	TRBJ2-2	many	TGTGCCAGCAGCACGAGACTAGCGGCCGGGGAGCTGTTTTTT	CASSTRLAAGELFF
TRBV25-1	TRBD2	TRBJ2-7	many	TGTGCCAGCGCGGGAGCGGGCAGCTACGAGCAGTACTTC	CASAGAGSYEQYF
TRBV4-2	NA	TRBJ2-5	NA	TGTGCCAGCAGCCAAGAAGGGCAAGAGACCCAGTACTTC	CASSQEGQETQYF
TRBV20-1	NA	TRBJ2-7	many	TGCAGTGCTAGAGGGGTATCGGACCACTACGAGCAGTACTTC	CSARGVSDHYEQYF
TRBV6-5	TRBD1	TRBJ1-5	many	TGTGCCAGCAGCCGGGACAGTAGCAATCAGCCCCAGCATTTT	CASSRDSSNQPQHF
TRBV6-5	NA	TRBJ2-7	many	TGTGCCAGCAGTTACTCGAGAACAGGGCTCGAGCAGTACTTC	CASSYSRTGLEQYF
TRBV4-2	TRBD2	TRBJ2-7	many	TGTGCCAGCAGCCAAGTGGAAGCGGGAGTCGACGAGCAGTACTTC	CASSQVEAGVDEQYF
TRBV12-3/TRBV12-4	NA	TRBJ1-2	many	TGTGCCAGCTCCCTTGGGATTGGGTACACCTTC	CASSLGIGYTF
TRBV9	TRBD2	TRBJ2-7	many	TGTGCCAGCAGCCTCAGCGGGAGGGCCCTAGACGAGCAGTACTTC	CASSLSGRALDEQYF
TRBV7-9	TRBD2	TRBJ2-5	many	TGTGCCAGCAGTTTTAGCGGGAGAGAGACCCAGTACTTC	CASSFSGRETQYF
TRBV29-1	TRBD2	TRBJ2-7	many	TGCAGCGTTGAAGACCAGGGGACTAGCACCCACGAGCAGTACTTC	CSVEDQGTSTHEQYF
TRBV2	TRBD1	TRBJ2-5	NA	TGTGCCAGCAGGGGACAGGGGGGGGAGACCCAGTACTTC	CASRGQGGETQYF
TRBV12-3/TRBV12-4	NA	TRBJ1-2	few	TGTGCCAGCAGGATCAGTGGCTATGGCTACACCTTC	CASRISGYGYTF
TRBV5-1	NA	TRBJ1-1	many	TGCGCCAGCAGCTTGAAAGGCCCTGAAGCTTTCTTT	CASSLKGPEAFF
TRBV25-1	NA	TRBJ2-5	NA	TGTGCCAGCAGTGAGTTAACAGGGTCGTACCAAGAGACCCAGTACTTC	CASSELTGSYQETQYF
TRBV5-1	NA	TRBJ1-1	NA	TGCGCCAGCAGCTTGGCAGGACACGGGAACACTGAAGCTTTCTTT	CASSLAGHGNTEAFF
TRBV11-2	NA	TRBJ2-2	many	TGTGCCAGCTCCCCCGGGAGGAACACCGGGGAGCTGTTTTTT	CASSPGRNTGELFF
TRBV11-3	NA	TRBJ2-5	NA	TGTGCCAGCAGCCGTCCGCCCCAAGAGACCCAGTACTTC	CASSRPPQETQYF
TRBV10-3	TRBD2	TRBJ2-7	many	TGTGCCATCAGCCAGGGACTAGCGGGAGGGGGTTCTTACGAGCAGTACTTC	CAISQGLAGGGSYEQYF
TRBV18	TRBD1	TRBJ1-2	NA	TGTGCCAGCTCACCAAACGTCGACAGGGTTAACTATGGCTACACCTTC	CASSPNVDRVNYGYTF
TRBV30	TRBD2	TRBJ2-2	once	TGTGCCTGGAGTCATAGCGGGGGGAACACCGGGGAGCTGTTTTTT	CAWSHSGGNTGELFF
TRBV4-1	NA	TRBJ2-5	few	TGCGCCAGCAGCCAAGATAACGTACAAGAGACCCAGTACTTC	CASSQDNVQETQYF
TRBV7-9	NA	TRBJ2-7	NA	TGTGCCAGCAGCTTTGCAGGCAGGGGCGAGCAGTACTTC	CASSFAGRGEQYF
TRBV7-8	TRBD1	TRBJ1-1	few	TGTGCCAGCAGCTTTGAACAGGGGGCGATAACTGAAGCTTTCTTT	CASSFEQGAITEAFF
TRBV6-4	NA	TRBJ2-2	NA	TGTGCCAGCAGTGCAGCGGGCCACCGGACCGGGGAGCTGTTTTTT	CASSAAGHRTGELFF
TRBV7-2	NA	TRBJ1-2	few	TGTGCCAGCAGCTCTCCGGGCTACACCTTC	CASSSPGYTF
TRBV6-5	NA	TRBJ2-2	many	TGTGCCAGCAGTTCTACAGGGTCGACCGGGGAGCTGTTTTTT	CASSSTGSTGELFF
TRBV6-5	NA	TRBJ2-7	many	TGTGCCAGCAGTTACGGGCCTTACTACGAGCAGTACTTC	CASSYGPYYEQYF
TRBV6-1	TRBD1	TRBJ1-2	few	TGTGCCAGCAGTGATATGGGACAGTGGCCTCCTGGTGGCTACACCTTC	CASSDMGQWPPGGYTF
TRBV4-1	NA	TRBJ1-5	few	TGCGCCAGCAGCCGGGGGGGCGGGATGCAGCCCCAGCATTTT	CASSRGGGMQPQHF
TRBV6-1	NA	TRBJ2-2	many	TGTGCCAGCAGTGAATCGGTGCATAGGGCGGGACCGAACACCGGGGAGCTGTTTTTT	CASSESVHRAGPNTGELFF
TRBV27	NA	TRBJ2-7	NA	TGTGCCAGCGGGGGAGGAGGGGTCTACGAGCAGTACTTC	CASGGGGVYEQYF
TRBV6-1	NA	TRBJ1-2	many	TGTGCCAGCAGGAGGAACTATGGCTACACCTTC	CASRRNYGYTF
TRBV6-1	NA	TRBJ2-5	many	TGTGCCAGGAGTCTCCAAGAGACCCAGTACTTC	CARSLQETQYF
TRBV6-1	TRBD1	TRBJ1-5	many	TGTGCCAGCAGTCAAGGGGGCCAGCCCCAGCATTTT	CASSQGGQPQHF
TRBV28	NA	TRBJ1-3	many	TGTGCCAGCCTCGGATTCTCTGGAAACACCATATATTTT	CASLGFSGNTIYF
TRBV15	NA	TRBJ1-5	many	TGTGCCACCAGCAGACCTGATCAGCCCCAGCATTTT	CATSRPDQPQHF